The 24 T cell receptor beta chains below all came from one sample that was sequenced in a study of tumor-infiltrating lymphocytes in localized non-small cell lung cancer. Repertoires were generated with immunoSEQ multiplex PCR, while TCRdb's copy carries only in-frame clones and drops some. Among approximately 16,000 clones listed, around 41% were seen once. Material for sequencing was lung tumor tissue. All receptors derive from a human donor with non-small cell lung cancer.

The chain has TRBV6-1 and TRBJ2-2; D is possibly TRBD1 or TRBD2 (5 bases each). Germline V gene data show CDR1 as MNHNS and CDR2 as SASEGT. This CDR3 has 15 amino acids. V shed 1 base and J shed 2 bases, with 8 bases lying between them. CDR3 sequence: CASSEEGTNTGELFF. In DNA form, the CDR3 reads TGTGCCAGCAGTGAAGAGGGGACCAACACCGGGGAGCTGTTTTTT.

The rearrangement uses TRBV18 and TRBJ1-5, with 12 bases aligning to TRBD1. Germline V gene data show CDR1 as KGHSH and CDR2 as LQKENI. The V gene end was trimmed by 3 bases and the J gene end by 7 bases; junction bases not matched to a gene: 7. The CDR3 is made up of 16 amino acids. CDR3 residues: CASSPAGTGGSQPQHF. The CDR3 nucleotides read TGTGCCAGCTCACCTGCCGGGACAGGGGGCAGCCAGCCCCAGCATTTT.

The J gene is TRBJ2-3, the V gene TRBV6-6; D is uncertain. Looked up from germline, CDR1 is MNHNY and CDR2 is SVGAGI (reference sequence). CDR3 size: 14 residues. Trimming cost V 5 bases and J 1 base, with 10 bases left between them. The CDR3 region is CASSGIQGTDTQYF. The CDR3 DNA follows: TGTGCCAGCAGTGGAATCCAGGGCACAGATACGCAGTATTTT.

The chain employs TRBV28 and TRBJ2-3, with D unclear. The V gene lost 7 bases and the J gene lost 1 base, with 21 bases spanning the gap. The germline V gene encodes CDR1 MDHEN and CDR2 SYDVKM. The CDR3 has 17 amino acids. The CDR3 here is CASTSPAVPLRTDTQYF. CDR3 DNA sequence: TGTGCCAGCACCTCGCCCGCAGTCCCCCTTCGCACAGATACGCAGTATTTT.

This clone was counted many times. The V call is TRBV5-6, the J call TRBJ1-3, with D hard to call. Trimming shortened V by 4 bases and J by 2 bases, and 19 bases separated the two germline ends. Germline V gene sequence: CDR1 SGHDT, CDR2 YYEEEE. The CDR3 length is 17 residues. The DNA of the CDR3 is TGTGCCAGCAGCCCGACCCGGGTTCTCCCCACTGGAAACACCATATATTTT. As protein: CASSPTRVLPTGNTIYF.

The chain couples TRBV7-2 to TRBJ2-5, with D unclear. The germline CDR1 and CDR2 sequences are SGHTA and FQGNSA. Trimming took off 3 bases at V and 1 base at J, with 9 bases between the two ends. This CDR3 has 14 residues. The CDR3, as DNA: TGTGCCAGCAGCTTCCGTCCCGGCCAAGAGACCCAGTACTTC. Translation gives CASSFRPGQETQYF.

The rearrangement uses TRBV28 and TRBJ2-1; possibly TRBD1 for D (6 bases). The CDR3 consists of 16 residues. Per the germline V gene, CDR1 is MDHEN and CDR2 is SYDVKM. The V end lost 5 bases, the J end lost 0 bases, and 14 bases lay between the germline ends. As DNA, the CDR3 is TGTGCCAGCAGTAAATGGACAGCTAGCTCCTACAATGAGCAGTTCTTC. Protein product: CASSKWTASSYNEQFF.

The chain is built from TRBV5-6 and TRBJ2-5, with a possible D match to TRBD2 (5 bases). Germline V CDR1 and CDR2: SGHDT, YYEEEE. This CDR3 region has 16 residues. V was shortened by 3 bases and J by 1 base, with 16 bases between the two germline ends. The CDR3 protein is CASSSALAGGQETQYF. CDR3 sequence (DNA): TGTGCCAGCAGCTCGGCCCTGGCGGGTGGCCAAGAGACCCAGTACTTC.

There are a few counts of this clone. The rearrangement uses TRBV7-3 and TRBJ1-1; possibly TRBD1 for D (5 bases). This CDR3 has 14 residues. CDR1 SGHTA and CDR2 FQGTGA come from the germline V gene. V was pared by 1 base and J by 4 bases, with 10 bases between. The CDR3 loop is CASSLMTGGTEAFF. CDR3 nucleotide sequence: TGTGCCAGCAGCTTAATGACCGGGGGCACTGAAGCTTTCTTT.

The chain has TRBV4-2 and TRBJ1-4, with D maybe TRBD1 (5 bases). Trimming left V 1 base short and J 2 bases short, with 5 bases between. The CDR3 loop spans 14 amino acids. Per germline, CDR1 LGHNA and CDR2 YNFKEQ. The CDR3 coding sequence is TGTGCCAGCAGCCAAGGACAGACTAATGAAAAACTGTTTTTT. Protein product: CASSQGQTNEKLFF.

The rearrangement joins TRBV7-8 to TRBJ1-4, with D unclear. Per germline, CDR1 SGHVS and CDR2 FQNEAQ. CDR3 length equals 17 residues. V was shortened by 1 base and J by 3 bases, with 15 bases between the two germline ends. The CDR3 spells CASSLGASGVANEKLFF. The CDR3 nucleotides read TGTGCCAGCAGCTTAGGGGCATCGGGCGTGGCTAATGAAAAACTGTTTTTT. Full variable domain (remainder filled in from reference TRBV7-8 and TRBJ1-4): GAGVSQSPRYKVAKRGQDVALRCDPISGHVSLFWYQQALGQGPEFLTYFQNEAQLDKSGLPSDRFFAERPEGSVSTLKIQRTQQEDSAVYLCASSLGASGVANEKLFFGSGTQLSVL.

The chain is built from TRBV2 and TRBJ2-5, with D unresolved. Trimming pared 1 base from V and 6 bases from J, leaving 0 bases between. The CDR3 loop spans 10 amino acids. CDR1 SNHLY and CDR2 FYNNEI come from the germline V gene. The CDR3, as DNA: TGTGCCAGCAGTGAAGAGACCCAGTACTTC. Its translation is CASSEETQYF.

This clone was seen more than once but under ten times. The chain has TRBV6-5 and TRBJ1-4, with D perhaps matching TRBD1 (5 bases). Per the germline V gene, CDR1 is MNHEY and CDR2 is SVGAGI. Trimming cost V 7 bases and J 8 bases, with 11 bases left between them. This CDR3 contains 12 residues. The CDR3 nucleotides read TGTGCCAGCAACAGGTTTCTGGAAAAACTGTTTTTT. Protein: CASNRFLEKLFF.

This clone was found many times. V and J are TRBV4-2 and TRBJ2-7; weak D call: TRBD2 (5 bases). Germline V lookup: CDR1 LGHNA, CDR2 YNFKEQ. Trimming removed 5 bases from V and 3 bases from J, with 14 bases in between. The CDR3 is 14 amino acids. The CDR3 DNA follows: TGTGCCAGCAGCTCCCGGGATTCGATCTACGAGCAGTACTTC. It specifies CASSSRDSIYEQYF.

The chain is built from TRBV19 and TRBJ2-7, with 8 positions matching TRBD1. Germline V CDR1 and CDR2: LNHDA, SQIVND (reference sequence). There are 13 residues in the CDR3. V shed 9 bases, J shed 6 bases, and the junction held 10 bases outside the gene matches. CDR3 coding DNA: TGTGCCAGCTGCACTTCAGGGGGCTCCGAGCAGTACTTC. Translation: CASCTSGGSEQYF. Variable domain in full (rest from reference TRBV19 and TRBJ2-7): DGGITQSPKYLFRKEGQNVTLSCEQNLNHDAMYWYRQDPGQGLRLIYYSQIVNDFQKGDIAEGYSVSREKKESFPLTVTSAQKNPTAFYLCASCTSGGSEQYFGPGTRLTVT.

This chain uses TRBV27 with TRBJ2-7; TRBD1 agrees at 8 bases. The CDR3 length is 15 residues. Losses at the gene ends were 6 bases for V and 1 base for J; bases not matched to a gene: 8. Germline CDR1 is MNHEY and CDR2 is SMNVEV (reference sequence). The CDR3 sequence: CASSQGTGLSYEQYF. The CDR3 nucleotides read TGTGCCAGCAGCCAAGGGACAGGCCTTTCCTACGAGCAGTACTTC.

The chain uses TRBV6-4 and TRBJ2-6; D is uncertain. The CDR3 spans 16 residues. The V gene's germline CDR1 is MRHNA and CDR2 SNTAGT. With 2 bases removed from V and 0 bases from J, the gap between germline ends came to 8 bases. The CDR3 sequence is CASSDVLSSGANVLTF. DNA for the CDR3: TGTGCCAGCAGTGACGTTTTGAGCTCTGGGGCCAACGTCCTGACTTTC.

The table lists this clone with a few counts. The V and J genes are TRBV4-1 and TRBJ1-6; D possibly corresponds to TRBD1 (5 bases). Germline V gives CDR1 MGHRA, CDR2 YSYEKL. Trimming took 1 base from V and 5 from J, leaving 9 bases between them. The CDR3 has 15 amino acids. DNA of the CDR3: TGCGCCAGCAGCCAAGGACAGACACATAATTCACCCCTCCACTTT. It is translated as CASSQGQTHNSPLHF.

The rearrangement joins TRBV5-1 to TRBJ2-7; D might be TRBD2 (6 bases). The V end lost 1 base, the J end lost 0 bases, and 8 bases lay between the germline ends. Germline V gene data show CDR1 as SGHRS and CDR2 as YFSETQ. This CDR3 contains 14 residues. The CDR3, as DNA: TGCGCCAGCAGCTTGTCGACTAGCTCCTACGAGCAGTACTTC. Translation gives CASSLSTSSYEQYF.

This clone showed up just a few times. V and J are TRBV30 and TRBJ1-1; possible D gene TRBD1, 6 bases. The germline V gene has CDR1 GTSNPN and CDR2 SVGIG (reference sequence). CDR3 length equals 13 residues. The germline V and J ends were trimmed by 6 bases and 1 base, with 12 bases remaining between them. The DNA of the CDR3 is TGTGCCTGCGAGACAGGCTGGAACACTGAAGCTTTCTTT. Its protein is CACETGWNTEAFF.

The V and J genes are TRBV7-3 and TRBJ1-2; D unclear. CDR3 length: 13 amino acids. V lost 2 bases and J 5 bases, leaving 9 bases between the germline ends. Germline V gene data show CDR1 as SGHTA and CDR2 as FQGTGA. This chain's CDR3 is CASSLAPGYGYTF. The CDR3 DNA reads TGTGCCAGCAGCTTAGCGCCCGGTTATGGCTACACCTTC.

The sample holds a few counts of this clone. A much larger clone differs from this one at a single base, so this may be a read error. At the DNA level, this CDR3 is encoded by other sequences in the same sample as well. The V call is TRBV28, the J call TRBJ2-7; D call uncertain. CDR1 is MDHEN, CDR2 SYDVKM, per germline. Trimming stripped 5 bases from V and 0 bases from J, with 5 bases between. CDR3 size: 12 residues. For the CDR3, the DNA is TGTGCCAGCAGTCCAAGCTCCTACGAGCAGTACTTC. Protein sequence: CASSPSSYEQYF.

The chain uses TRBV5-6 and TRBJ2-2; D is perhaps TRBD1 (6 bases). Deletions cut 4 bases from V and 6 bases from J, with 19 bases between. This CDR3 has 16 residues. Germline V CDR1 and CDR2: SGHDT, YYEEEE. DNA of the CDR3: TGTGCCAGCAGCGCCCCCCGGGACACGTTATCCGGGGAGCTGTTTTTT. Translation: CASSAPRDTLSGELFF.

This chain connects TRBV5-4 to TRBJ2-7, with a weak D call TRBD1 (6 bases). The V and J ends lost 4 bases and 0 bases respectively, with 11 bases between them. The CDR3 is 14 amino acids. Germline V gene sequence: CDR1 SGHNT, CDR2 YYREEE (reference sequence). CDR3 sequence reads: CASSLQGFSYEQYF. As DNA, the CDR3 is TGTGCCAGCAGCCTCCAGGGGTTCTCCTACGAGCAGTACTTC.